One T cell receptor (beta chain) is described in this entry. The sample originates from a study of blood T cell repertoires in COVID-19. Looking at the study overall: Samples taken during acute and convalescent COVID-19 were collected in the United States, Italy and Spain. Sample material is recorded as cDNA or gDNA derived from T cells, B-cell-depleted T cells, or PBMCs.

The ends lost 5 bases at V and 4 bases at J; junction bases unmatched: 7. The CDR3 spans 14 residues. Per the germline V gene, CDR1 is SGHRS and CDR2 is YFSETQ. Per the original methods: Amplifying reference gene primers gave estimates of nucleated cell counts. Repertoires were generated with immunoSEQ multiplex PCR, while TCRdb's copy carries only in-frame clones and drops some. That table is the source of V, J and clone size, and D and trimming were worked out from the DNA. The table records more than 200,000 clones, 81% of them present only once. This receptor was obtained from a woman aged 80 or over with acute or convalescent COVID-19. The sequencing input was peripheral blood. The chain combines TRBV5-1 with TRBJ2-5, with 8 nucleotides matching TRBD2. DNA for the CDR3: TGCGCCAGCAGTACTAGCGGAGGGGTAGAGACCCAGTACTTC. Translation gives CASSTSGGVETQYF. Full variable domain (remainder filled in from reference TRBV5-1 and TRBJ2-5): KAGVTQTPRYLIKTRGQQVTLSCSPISGHRSVSWYQQTPGQGLQFLFEYFSETQRNKGNFPGRFSGRQFSNSRSEMNVSTLELGDSALYLCASSTSGGVETQYFGPGTRLLVL.